A single sample is the source of the 25 T cell receptor beta chains below, sequenced in a study of blood T cells in healthy people across ages. Alongside a J-beta primer mix, a sample-barcoded 5' primer served in a second PCR lasting about 6 to 11 cycles. TCRdb redid the calling of the 5' RACE reads with MiXCR, one entry per CDR3 protein. The sample holds fewer than 1.5 million distinct CDR3 sequences, around two fifths seen once. The sequencing sample was made of blood. The source of these receptors is a woman aged 18-29 years in good health.

This CDR3 is CATSRDLGSLQPQHF. The CDR3 bases are TGTGCCACCAGCAGAGATCTGGGCAGTCTCCAGCCCCAGCATTTT. The rearrangement links TRBV15 to TRBJ1-5; D is unclear. Germline CDR1 is LNHNV and CDR2 is YYDKDF (reference sequence). V was shortened by 0 bases and J by 7 bases, with 13 bases between the two germline ends. The CDR3 runs 15 residues.

This clonotype was seen a few times. The rearrangement uses TRBV20-1 and TRBJ2-3; 11 bases match TRBD2. J was trimmed by 2 bases and V by 7 bases; bases with no gene match: 8. Germline-derived CDR1 and CDR2 are DFQATT and SNEGSKA (reference sequence). This CDR3 contains 15 residues. The CDR3 sequence is CSGPTSGELTDTQYF. The DNA for the CDR3 is TGCAGTGGCCCGACTAGCGGGGAACTCACAGATACGCAGTATTTT.

This clonotype was seen more than once but under ten times. The chain employs TRBV19 and TRBJ1-6; D remains ambiguous. The germline gives CDR1 LNHDA, CDR2 SQIVND (reference sequence). The CDR3 length is 16 residues. The V end was cut by 7 bases, the J end by 0 bases, with 13 bases between. The CDR3 protein is CASNKERSSYNSPLHF. The CDR3 DNA reads TGTGCCAGTAATAAGGAACGCAGCTCCTATAATTCACCCCTCCACTTT.

The chain combines TRBV20-1 with TRBJ2-4; TRBD2 agrees at 11 bases. Germline CDR1 and CDR2: DFQATT and SNEGSKA (reference sequence). The CDR3 totals 14 residues. The J segment lost 14 bases and the V segment lost 0 bases, leaving 9 bases of the junction unmatched. The CDR3 coding sequence is TGCAGTGCTAGAGAAGGACTAGCGGGTGAGGGCGAGTACTTC. Residues: CSAREGLAGEGEYF.

This chain uses TRBV2 with TRBJ2-5; TRBD2 aligns across 12 bases. The CDR3 has 17 residues. The V gene end was trimmed by 8 bases and the J gene end by 0 bases; junction bases not matched to a gene: 10. Germline V gene data show CDR1 as SNHLY and CDR2 as FYNNEI. The CDR3, as DNA: TGTGCCAGCTGGAAAAAACGACTAGCGGGGGACCAAGAGACCCAGTACTTC. This sequence encodes CASWKKRLAGDQETQYF.

This clonotype was detected a few times. The chain has TRBV20-1 and TRBJ2-1; D may match TRBD1 or TRBD2 (6 bases each). Germline V CDR1 and CDR2: DFQATT, SNEGSKA (reference sequence). Trimming stripped 4 bases from V and 3 bases from J, with 19 bases between. This CDR3 comprises 16 residues. The CDR3 reads CSAIKGVGGLYNEQFF. In DNA form, the CDR3 reads TGCAGTGCTATAAAAGGGGTGGGGGGCCTCTACAATGAGCAGTTCTTC.

This clonotype was counted between two and nine times. J is TRBJ1-5 and V is TRBV20-1, with D possibly being TRBD1 (6 bases). This CDR3 has 17 amino acids. V lost 0 bases and J 1 base, leaving 16 bases between the germline ends. Looked up from germline, CDR1 is DFQATT and CDR2 is SNEGSKA (reference sequence). The CDR3 here is CSARDQVGGGSNQPQHF. The DNA for the CDR3 is TGCAGTGCTAGAGATCAGGTAGGGGGTGGGAGCAATCAGCCCCAGCATTTT.

This clonotype was counted ten times or more. J is TRBJ1-4 and V is TRBV6-5; D is uncertain. CDR3 length equals 11 residues. The germline V gene encodes CDR1 MNHEY and CDR2 SVGAGI. The ends were cut back, 3 bases at V and 7 bases at J, with 3 bases in the middle. CDR3 region: CASSYGEKLFF. The CDR3 DNA reads as TGTGCCAGCAGTTATGGTGAAAAACTGTTTTTT.

The rearrangement joins TRBV6-4 to TRBJ2-5; 9 nucleotides line up with TRBD1. From germline, CDR1 is MRHNA and CDR2 SNTAGT. The length of the CDR3 is 14 residues. V shed 5 bases and J 11 bases; nucleotides not matched to a gene: 12. Here the CDR3 reads CASSIGTGTYQQYF. The CDR3 DNA sequence: TGTGCCAGCAGTATCGGGACAGGGACCTACCAGCAGTACTTC.

The rearrangement uses TRBV20-1 and TRBJ2-5; 12 bases are shared with TRBD2. The CDR3 is made up of 14 amino acids. With V trimmed by 0 bases and J by 11 bases, 7 bases remained unmatched. Germline V gene data show CDR1 as DFQATT and CDR2 as SNEGSKA (reference sequence). CDR3 bases: TGCAGTGCTAGAGACGCGACTAGCGGGGGAGAGCAGTACTTC. Its translation is CSARDATSGGEQYF.

This clonotype was counted only a few times. The rearrangement links TRBV7-2 to TRBJ1-2; perhaps TRBD1 as D (6 bases). CDR3 length: 13 residues. The V gene's germline CDR1 is SGHTA and CDR2 FQGNSA. Trimming pared 6 bases from V and 6 bases from J, leaving 14 bases between. CDR3 region: CASRTQGRDGYTF. The CDR3 DNA sequence: TGTGCCAGCAGAACTCAGGGGAGGGATGGCTACACCTTC.

This sequence joins TRBV7-8 and TRBJ2-5, with D perhaps given as TRBD1 or TRBD2 (5 bases each). The end of the DNA is better explained by TRBJ2-7, so the J call may be wrong. CDR1 and CDR2 (germline): SGHVS, FQNEAQ. The CDR3 length is 11 residues. CDR3 loop: CASIEGREQYF. For the CDR3, the DNA is TGTGCCAGCATAGAGGGGCGCGAGCAGTACTTC.

This clonotype was observed a handful of times. The genes are TRBV3-1 and TRBJ2-3; 7 bases fit TRBD2. With 7 bases clipped from V and 2 bases from J, the junction kept 12 bases outside the gene matches. Germline V gene sequence: CDR1 LGHDT, CDR2 YNNKEL (reference sequence). This CDR3 spans 16 amino acids. DNA of the CDR3: TGTGCCAGCAAACAAACCGGGACTACCAACACAGATACGCAGTATTTT. This sequence encodes CASKQTGTTNTDTQYF.

This chain links TRBV29-1 with TRBJ2-2, with no clear D. V dropped 6 bases and J dropped 7 bases, with 9 bases sitting between them. CDR1 is SQVTM, CDR2 ANQGSEA, per germline. CDR3 size: 11 residues. The CDR3 DNA is TGCAGCGTCCAGGTGGGCGGGGAGCTGTTTTTT. Its translation is CSVQVGGELFF.

The sample holds a few counts of this clonotype. The chain employs TRBV2 and TRBJ2-3, with D tentatively TRBD2 (6 bases). This CDR3 spans 15 amino acids. V shed 9 bases and J shed 0 bases, with 16 bases lying between them. Germline V gene sequence: CDR1 SNHLY, CDR2 FYNNEI. The CDR3 coding sequence is TGTGCCAGAAAGGGAGGTACCTCTAGCACAGATACGCAGTATTTT. Its protein is CARKGGTSSTDTQYF.

This clonotype was seen a few times. A read error may account for a junction end that differs from germline. The chain uses TRBV27 and TRBJ2-7; 7 bases match TRBD2. The CDR3 contains 14 residues. Per the germline V gene, CDR1 is MNHEY and CDR2 is SMNVEV (reference sequence). The CDR3 loop is CATSIGTTNNEQYF. For the CDR3, the DNA is TGTGCCACCAGTATCGGGACTACAAACAATGAGCAGTACTTC.

V and J are TRBV10-3 and TRBJ2-3, with TRBD2 matching 7 bases. Germline lookup yields CDR1 ENHRY and CDR2 SYGVKD. J was trimmed by 2 bases and V by 10 bases; bases with no gene match: 3. The CDR3 is 12 amino acids. The CDR3, as DNA: TGTGCCACAGCGGGAAACACAGATACGCAGTATTTT. It encodes CATAGNTDTQYF.

As DNA, the CDR3 is TGTGCCAGCAGCATGGACAGGGAGCCTGAAGCTTTCTTT. Its protein is CASSMDREPEAFF. The chain recombines TRBV7-9 with TRBJ1-1; 8 nucleotides match TRBD1. The germline V gene encodes CDR1 SEHNR and CDR2 FQNEAQ (reference sequence). J gave up 6 bases and V 5 bases, and 5 bases lay outside the gene matches. The CDR3 length is 13 residues.

V usage is TRBV16 and J usage is TRBJ1-2; TRBD1 agrees at 7 bases. Trimming removed 0 bases from V and 8 bases from J; junction bases left unmatched: 18. CDR1 KGHSY and CDR2 FQNENV come from the germline V gene. The CDR3 contains 18 residues. CDR3 DNA: TGTGCCAGCAGCCAATCTCTTGCCCCGCGATTGACAGGGTGGGGCTACACCTTC. Translating it yields CASSQSLAPRLTGWGYTF.

The V gene is TRBV5-1, the J gene TRBJ2-5; 8 bases align to TRBD1. The length of the CDR3 is 13 residues. CDR1 is SGHRS and CDR2 is YFSETQ in the germline V gene. V was clipped by 4 bases and J by 4 bases; unmatched bases: 3. The CDR3, as DNA: TGCGCCAGCAGCGTGACAGGGGCAGAGACCCAGTACTTC. Amino acids: CASSVTGAETQYF.

This chain joins TRBV5-1 and TRBJ2-3; 13 bases align to TRBD2. The trim removed 0 bases at V and 3 bases at J, leaving 13 bases unmatched. The CDR3 spans 20 residues. Germline CDR1 reads SGHRS; CDR2 reads YFSETQ. This chain's CDR3 is CASSLGPTSGRALGTDTQYF. CDR3 bases: TGCGCCAGCAGCTTGGGACCTACTAGCGGGAGGGCCCTCGGGACAGATACGCAGTATTTT.

The chain couples TRBV10-3 to TRBJ2-1, with 13 bases lining up with TRBD2. The CDR3 spans 18 residues. The germline V gene has CDR1 ENHRY and CDR2 SYGVKD. The V gene end was trimmed by 4 bases and the J gene end by 7 bases; junction bases not matched to a gene: 13. DNA for the CDR3: TGTGCCATCAGTGGTACTAGCGGGGGGGCCCCGTTTGGTAATGAGCAGTTCTTC. Translating gives CAISGTSGGAPFGNEQFF.

The chain has TRBV6-5 and TRBJ2-1; D is undetermined. Trimming removed 6 bases from V and 10 bases from J, with 10 bases in between. The CDR3 has 11 residues. Germline assignment: CDR1 MNHEY and CDR2 SVGAGI. For the CDR3, the DNA is TGTGCCAGCAGGACCCCCCAAGAGCAGTTCTTC. It specifies CASRTPQEQFF.

The chain couples TRBV5-1 to TRBJ2-3, with 8 positions matching TRBD1. Germline V CDR1 and CDR2: SGHRS, YFSETQ. J gave up 6 bases and V 3 bases, and 12 bases lay outside the gene matches. The CDR3 has 16 residues. This CDR3 reads CASSSKDRASGDTQYF. As DNA, the CDR3 is TGCGCCAGCAGCTCGAAGGACAGGGCGTCAGGGGATACGCAGTATTTT.

This chain joins TRBV20-1 and TRBJ2-1, with D tentatively TRBD2 (5 bases). The CDR3 is 14 amino acids. V was pared by 0 bases and J by 9 bases, with 15 bases between. CDR1 DFQATT and CDR2 SNEGSKA come from the germline V gene (reference sequence). The DNA of the CDR3 is TGCAGTGCTAGAGATTCCCCCACTAGGATTGAGCAGTTCTTC. This codes for CSARDSPTRIEQFF.